These 13 T cell receptor beta chains share one sample of origin, sequenced in a study of lymphopenia after photon versus proton radiotherapy. Produced via immunoSEQ multiplex PCR; TCRdb's table is partial and in-frame only. Of 150,000 to 200,000 clones detected, around 85% appear once; the ten largest clones hold around 5%. Sequencing was performed on peripheral blood, taken from a patient treated with photon-based radiotherapy. These receptors were obtained from a man over 45 with gastric cancer.

This rearrangement joins TRBV7-9 to TRBJ1-2; 8 nucleotides align to TRBD1. The ends lost 5 bases at V and 2 bases at J; junction bases unmatched: 10. This CDR3 has 16 amino acids. The germline V gene encodes CDR1 SEHNR and CDR2 FQNEAQ (reference sequence). Here the CDR3 DNA reads TGTGCCAGCAGCCCATGGACAGGGATGGTCAACTATGGCTACACCTTC. This sequence encodes CASSPWTGMVNYGYTF. Together with reference TRBV7-9 and TRBJ1-2, the CDR3 gives the full variable domain: DTGVSQNPRHKITKRGQNVTFRCDPISEHNRLYWYRQTLGQGPEFLTYFQNEAQLEKSRLLSDRFSAERPKGSFSTLEIQRTEQGDSAMYLCASSPWTGMVNYGYTFGSGTRLTVV.

The chain links TRBV18 to TRBJ2-7; 8 positions agree with TRBD1. This CDR3 spans 14 amino acids. V lost 0 bases, J lost 3 bases, and 1 base stayed unmatched. CDR1 KGHSH and CDR2 LQKENI come from the germline V gene. The CDR3 DNA follows: TGTGCCAGCTCACCACCGGGACAGGTCTACGAGCAGTACTTC. Translated: CASSPPGQVYEQYF.

The chain has TRBV6-4 and TRBJ2-1; TRBD1 matches at 12 bases. Germline V gives CDR1 MRHNA, CDR2 SNTAGT. V lost 6 bases, J lost 8 bases, and 5 bases stayed unmatched. This CDR3 region has 14 residues. Written as DNA, the CDR3 is TGTGCCAGCAGCGCCGGGACAGGGGGCTATGAGCAGTTCTTC. Protein sequence: CASSAGTGGYEQFF.

Concerning this clone: Other DNA sequences from this sample encode an identical CDR3 as well. The rearrangement uses TRBV18 and TRBJ2-3; 9 positions match TRBD2. The CDR3 has 15 residues. The J segment lost 3 bases and the V segment lost 1 base, leaving 2 bases of the junction unmatched. The germline gives CDR1 KGHSH, CDR2 LQKENI. The CDR3 coding sequence is TGTGCCAGCTCACCACTAGCGGGAGAGACAGATACGCAGTATTTT. Its protein product is CASSPLAGETDTQYF.

The chain has TRBV27 and TRBJ2-3, with 11 positions matching TRBD2. CDR3 size: 16 residues. The J segment lost 1 base and the V segment lost 6 bases, leaving 6 bases of the junction unmatched. Germline V gives CDR1 MNHEY, CDR2 SMNVEV (reference sequence). CDR3 nucleotides: TGTGCCAGCAGCCCGGCGGGACTAGCGGGCACAGATACGCAGTATTTT. Amino acids: CASSPAGLAGTDTQYF.

The chain has TRBV19 and TRBJ1-5; 8 bases line up with TRBD1. Germline loops: CDR1 LNHDA, CDR2 SQIVND (reference sequence). The trim removed 6 bases at V and 0 bases at J, leaving 4 bases unmatched. This CDR3 contains 15 residues. CDR3 bases: TGTGCCAGTAGGGACAGGGAATATAGCAATCAGCCCCAGCATTTT. Translation: CASRDREYSNQPQHF.

The V call is TRBV20-1, the J call TRBJ2-4, with a possible D match to TRBD1 (6 bases). V shed 5 bases and J shed 9 bases, with 11 bases lying between them. The germline V gene has CDR1 DFQATT and CDR2 SNEGSKA (reference sequence). This CDR3 is built from 11 residues. CDR3 protein: CSAVQGRIQYF. The CDR3 DNA follows: TGCAGTGCTGTCCAGGGGCGCATTCAGTACTTC.

This chain connects TRBV19 to TRBJ1-2; no definite D call. CDR3 size: 13 residues. Trimming shortened V by 5 bases and J by 8 bases, and 15 bases separated the two germline ends. Germline CDR1 reads LNHDA; CDR2 reads SQIVND (reference sequence). The CDR3 sequence is CASSADPTTGYTF. CDR3 in DNA: TGTGCCAGTAGTGCGGACCCCACTACGGGCTACACCTTC.

V is TRBV30 and J is TRBJ2-4, with 9 bases fitting TRBD1. The CDR3 length is 14 residues. Germline V gene sequence: CDR1 GTSNPN, CDR2 SVGIG (reference sequence). V shed 2 bases, J shed 7 bases, and the junction held 6 bases outside the gene matches. The CDR3 reads CAWSPSTGGNIQYF. The CDR3 DNA reads as TGTGCCTGGAGTCCATCGACAGGGGGGAACATTCAGTACTTC.

CDR3 in amino acids: CASSPGTGFETQYF. The CDR3 DNA is TGTGCCAGCTCACCAGGGACAGGGTTCGAGACCCAGTACTTC. The rearrangement joins TRBV18 to TRBJ2-5, with TRBD1 matching over 9 bases. The length of the CDR3 is 14 residues. J lost 5 bases, V lost 2 bases, and 3 bases had no gene match. CDR1 and CDR2 from the germline V gene are KGHSH and LQKENI.

This rearrangement joins TRBV10-3 to TRBJ2-3; TRBD2 matches at 9 bases. J was trimmed by 1 base and V by 7 bases; bases with no gene match: 9. Germline values: CDR1 ENHRY, CDR2 SYGVKD. The CDR3 is 16 residues long. CDR3 nucleotides: TGTGCCATCAATAGCGGGAGCGGGGTGGGCACAGATACGCAGTATTTT. Protein sequence: CAINSGSGVGTDTQYF.

This chain joins TRBV5-1 and TRBJ2-7, with 11 bases fitting TRBD2. Per the germline V gene, CDR1 is SGHRS and CDR2 is YFSETQ. The CDR3 contains 15 residues. Germline trimming cut 4 bases from V and 2 bases from J; bases unmatched to any gene: 5. The CDR3 DNA reads as TGCGCCAGCAGCCCGGGACTAGCGGAAGCCTACGAGCAGTACTTC. As protein: CASSPGLAEAYEQYF.

The gene calls are TRBV5-5 and TRBJ2-4; a weak D match, TRBD1 (5 bases). The CDR3 loop spans 16 amino acids. V was clipped by 0 bases and J by 2 bases, with 12 bases between them. Germline V gene lookup returns CDR1 SGHKS and CDR2 YYEKEE (reference sequence). The CDR3 protein is CASSLEGSGSKNIQYF. CDR3 DNA: TGTGCCAGCAGCTTGGAGGGGTCAGGTTCCAAAAACATTCAGTACTTC.